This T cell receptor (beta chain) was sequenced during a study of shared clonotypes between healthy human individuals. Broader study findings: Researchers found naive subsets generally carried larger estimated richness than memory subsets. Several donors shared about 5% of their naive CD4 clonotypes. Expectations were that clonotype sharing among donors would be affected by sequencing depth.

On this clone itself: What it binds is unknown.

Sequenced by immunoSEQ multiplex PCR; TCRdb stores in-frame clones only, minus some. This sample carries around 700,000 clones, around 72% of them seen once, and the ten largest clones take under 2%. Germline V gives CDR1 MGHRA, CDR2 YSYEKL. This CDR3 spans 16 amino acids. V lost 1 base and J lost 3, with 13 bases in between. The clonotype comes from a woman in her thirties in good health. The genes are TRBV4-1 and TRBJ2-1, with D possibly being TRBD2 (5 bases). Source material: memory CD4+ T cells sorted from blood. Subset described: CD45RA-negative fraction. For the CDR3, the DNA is TGCGCCAGCAGCCAAGGTTCGGACTTGGACTACAATGAGCAGTTCTTC. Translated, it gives CASSQGSDLDYNEQFF.